Included here is one T cell receptor beta chain sequence, with context. The record originates from a study of blood T cell repertoires in COVID-19. Across the study: There were acute and convalescent COVID-19 samples, and they came from the United States, Italy and Spain. T cells, B-cell-depleted T cells, or PBMCs supplied cDNA or gDNA.

Study processing details: Amplification of reference gene primers provided the estimated nucleated cell counts. The method was immunoSEQ multiplex PCR; TCRdb's version includes in-frame clones alone and lacks a portion of them. V, J and clone size were drawn from that table, and D and trimming were deduced from the DNA. The sample lists around 260,000 clones, 86% occurring once. The CDR3 covers 14 residues. After removal of 6 bases from V and 4 bases from J, the junction contained 7 bases not matched to a gene. CDR1 and CDR2 from the germline V gene are SNHLY and FYNNEI. Source material: peripheral blood. The receptor's source is a woman aged 25 to 39 with active or convalescent COVID-19. The genes are TRBV2 and TRBJ1-1; 8 nucleotides line up with TRBD1. DNA of the CDR3: TGTGCCAGCAGGGAGAACAGGGGGGGCACTGAAGCTTTCTTT. This sequence encodes CASRENRGGTEAFF.